Below are 14 T cell receptor beta chains sequenced from a single sample in a study of vaccination and CD4 T cells after COVID-19. These TCRs are of unknown antigen specificity. Described treatment: approximately 10-day PBMC culture with coronavirus spike peptide pools or control peptides (ViraFEST assay). With the Oncomine TCR Beta short-read assay, DNA from cultured CD4+ T cells was sequenced. TCRdb used MiXCR to reprocess the PCR reads, holding one entry per CDR3 protein. This sample has around 19,000 distinct CDR3 sequences, with roughly 50% found just once. The sequenced sample consisted of CD4+ T cells from blood, cultured in vitro. These receptors originate from a human donor who had recovered from COVID-19.

A few counts support this clonotype. The V gene is TRBV2, the J gene TRBJ2-5, with 10 bases aligning to TRBD2. CDR1 is SNHLY and CDR2 is FYNNEI in the germline V gene. The junction had 7 bases not matched to a gene; V was cut back by 8 bases and J by 4 bases. The CDR3 length is 14 residues. CDR3 DNA sequence: TGTGCCAGCGCGAGCGGGAGGGGGACAGAGACCCAGTACTTC. Encoded protein: CASASGRGTETQYF.

This chain links TRBV4-2 with TRBJ2-2; 9 bases align to TRBD2. Germline V gene data show CDR1 as LGHNA and CDR2 as YNFKEQ. The CDR3 runs to 15 residues. The J segment lost 3 bases and the V segment lost 1 base, leaving 0 bases of the junction unmatched. This CDR3 reads CASSQGTSDTGELFF. In nucleotides, the CDR3 is TGTGCCAGCAGCCAAGGGACTAGCGACACCGGGGAGCTGTTTTTT.

The rearrangement joins TRBV4-2 to TRBJ2-3; D is undetermined. Germline-derived CDR1 and CDR2 are LGHNA and YNFKEQ. The V and J ends lost 0 bases and 2 bases respectively, with 9 bases between them. The CDR3 is 15 amino acids. CDR3 in amino acids: CASSQERRYTDTQYF. The CDR3 DNA is TGTGCCAGCAGCCAAGAGAGGCGGTACACAGATACGCAGTATTTT.

This clonotype was counted between two and nine times. This chain uses TRBV7-8 with TRBJ1-1, with 7 bases identical to TRBD1. Germline CDR1 and CDR2: SGHVS and FQNEAQ. The CDR3 is 16 residues long. V gave up 1 base and J gave up 10 bases; unmatched junction bases: 15. CDR3 sequence reads: CASSLVGSTGQNLAFF. DNA of the CDR3: TGTGCCAGCAGCTTAGTCGGCTCTACGGGACAGAATTTAGCTTTCTTT.

This chain connects TRBV15 to TRBJ2-2; D not resolved. Trimming stripped 0 bases from V and 4 bases from J, with 9 bases between. The CDR3 is 15 amino acids. The germline V gene has CDR1 LNHNV and CDR2 YYDKDF (reference sequence). The CDR3 spells CATSRDFPSTGELFF. DNA for the CDR3: TGTGCCACCAGCAGAGACTTCCCCAGCACCGGGGAGCTGTTTTTT.

A single count supports this clonotype. CDR3 coding DNA: TGTGCCAGCAGCTTTAGTGCCTCGTTGGACAGGGGGCATGACGGGGAGCTGTTTTTT. Its translation: CASSFSASLDRGHDGELFF. The chain uses TRBV11-3 and TRBJ2-2; 11 bases are a match to TRBD1. CDR1 is SGHNT and CDR2 is YENEEA in the germline V gene. The length of the CDR3 is 19 residues. V trimming: 3 bases; J trimming: 7 bases; junction bases outside the gene matches: 16.

The rearrangement uses TRBV5-1 and TRBJ1-2; 8 nucleotides match TRBD1. Germline-derived CDR1 and CDR2 are SGHRS and YFSETQ. V was pared by 1 base and J by 4 bases, with 6 bases of the junction left unmatched. This CDR3 is 15 amino acids long. CDR3 nucleotide sequence: TGCGCCAGCAGCTTGAGCCCGACAGGGGTCTATGGCTACACCTTC. This codes for CASSLSPTGVYGYTF. Full variable domain (missing parts from reference TRBV5-1 and TRBJ1-2): KAGVTQTPRYLIKTRGQQVTLSCSPISGHRSVSWYQQTPGQGLQFLFEYFSETQRNKGNFPGRFSGRQFSNSRSEMNVSTLELGDSALYLCASSLSPTGVYGYTFGSGTRLTVV.

The rearrangement joins TRBV27 to TRBJ2-1; D remains unclear. Germline loops: CDR1 MNHEY, CDR2 SMNVEV (reference sequence). V lost 5 bases to trimming and J lost 4 bases, with 15 bases between them. This CDR3 contains 15 residues. The CDR3 loop is CASSLRPSSYNEQFF. The CDR3 DNA is TGTGCCAGCAGTCTCCGTCCTAGTTCTTACAATGAGCAGTTCTTC.

This clonotype was counted only a few times. The chain employs TRBV6-1 and TRBJ1-3; D is uncertain. The germline V gene has CDR1 MNHNS and CDR2 SASEGT. The length of the CDR3 is 15 residues. The ends were cut back, 4 bases at V and 3 bases at J, with 13 bases in the middle. The CDR3 nucleotides are TGTGCCAGCAGTGGAACCTGGGCAGGTGGAAACACCATATATTTT. It is translated as CASSGTWAGGNTIYF.

The chain combines TRBV6-1 with TRBJ1-4; TRBD1 might be the D (6 bases). CDR1 is MNHNS, CDR2 SASEGT, per germline. Deletions cut 6 bases from V and 15 bases from J, with 26 bases between. The CDR3 has 15 residues. CDR3 in amino acids: CASRSPGLNRVRVFF. CDR3 in DNA: TGTGCCAGCAGGTCACCGGGACTGAACAGGGTTCGGGTGTTTTTT.

This chain connects TRBV27 to TRBJ2-3; 12 bases fit TRBD1. Trimming took 4 bases from V and 2 from J; bases not matched to a gene: 4. CDR3 length equals 16 residues. Per the germline V gene, CDR1 is MNHEY and CDR2 is SMNVEV (reference sequence). The CDR3 DNA reads TGTGCCAGCAGTTCGGGACAGGGGGCGTTCACAGATACGCAGTATTTT. This gives the protein CASSSGQGAFTDTQYF.

The chain recombines TRBV6-1 with TRBJ1-5; 10 bases are shared with TRBD1. Germline assignment: CDR1 MNHNS and CDR2 SASEGT. The CDR3 extends over 17 amino acids. V lost 7 bases, J lost 1 base, and 10 bases stayed unmatched. Here the CDR3 reads CASMDRDRGGSNQPQHF. The CDR3 region has the DNA TGTGCCAGCATGGACCGGGACAGGGGAGGGAGCAATCAGCCCCAGCATTTT.

A few counts support this clonotype. The CDR3 sequence: CSADRDSFGEPQHF. The CDR3 DNA reads as TGCAGTGCTGACCGGGACTCTTTTGGGGAGCCCCAGCATTTT. The rearrangement uses TRBV20-1 and TRBJ1-5, with a possible D match to TRBD1 (5 bases). V lost 5 bases and J lost 8, with 19 bases in between. In germline, CDR1 is DFQATT, CDR2 SNEGSKA (reference sequence). CDR3 length equals 14 residues.

This chain joins TRBV7-2 and TRBJ1-5; possible D gene TRBD1, 6 bases. Trimming removed 3 bases from V and 6 bases from J, with 18 bases in between. The length of the CDR3 is 16 residues. Germline CDR1 reads SGHTA; CDR2 reads FQGNSA. The CDR3 sequence: CASSFGSPLGGQPQHF. For the CDR3, the DNA is TGTGCCAGCAGCTTTGGGAGTCCTCTAGGGGGTCAGCCCCAGCATTTT. Filled out from reference TRBV7-2 and TRBJ1-5, the complete variable domain reads GAGVSQSPSNKVTEKGKDVELRCDPISGHTALYWYRQSLGQGLEFLIYFQGNSAPDKSGLPSDRFSAERTGGSVSTLTIQRTQQEDSAVYLCASSFGSPLGGQPQHFGDGTRLSIL.